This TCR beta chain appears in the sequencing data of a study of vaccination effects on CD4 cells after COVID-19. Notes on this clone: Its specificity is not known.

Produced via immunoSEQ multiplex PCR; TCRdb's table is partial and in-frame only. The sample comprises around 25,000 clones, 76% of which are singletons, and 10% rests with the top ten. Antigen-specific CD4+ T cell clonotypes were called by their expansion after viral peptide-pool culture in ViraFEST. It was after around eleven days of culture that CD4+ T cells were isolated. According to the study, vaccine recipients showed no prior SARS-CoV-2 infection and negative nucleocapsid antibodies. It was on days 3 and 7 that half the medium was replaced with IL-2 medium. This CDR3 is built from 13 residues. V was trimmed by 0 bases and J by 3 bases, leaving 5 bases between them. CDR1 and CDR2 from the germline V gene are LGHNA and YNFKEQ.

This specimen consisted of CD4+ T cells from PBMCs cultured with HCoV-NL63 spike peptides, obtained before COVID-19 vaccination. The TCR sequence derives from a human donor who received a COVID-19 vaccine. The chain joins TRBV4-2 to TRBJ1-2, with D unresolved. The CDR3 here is CASSQETDYGYTF. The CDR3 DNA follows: TGTGCCAGCAGCCAAGAAACAGACTATGGCTACACCTTC.